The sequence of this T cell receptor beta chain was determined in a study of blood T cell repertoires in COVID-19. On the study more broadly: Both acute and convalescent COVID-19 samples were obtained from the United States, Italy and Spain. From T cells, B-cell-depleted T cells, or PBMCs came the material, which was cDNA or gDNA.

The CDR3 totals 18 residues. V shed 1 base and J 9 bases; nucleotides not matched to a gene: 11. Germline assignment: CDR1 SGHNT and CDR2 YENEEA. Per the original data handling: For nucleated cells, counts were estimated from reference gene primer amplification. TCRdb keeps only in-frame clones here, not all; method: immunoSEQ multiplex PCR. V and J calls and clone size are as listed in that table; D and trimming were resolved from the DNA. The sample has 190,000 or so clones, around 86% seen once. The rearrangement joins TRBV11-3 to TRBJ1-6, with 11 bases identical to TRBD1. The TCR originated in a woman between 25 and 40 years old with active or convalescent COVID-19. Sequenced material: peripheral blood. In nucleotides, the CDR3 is TGTGCCAGCAGCTTAGTAGGGTACGGGACAGGGGGTTCTTCACCCCTCCACTTT. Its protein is CASSLVGYGTGGSSPLHF.